This T cell receptor (beta chain) is drawn from a study of blood T cell repertoires in COVID-19. V lost 4 bases to trimming and J lost 3 bases, with 27 bases between them. CDR1 is GTSNPN, CDR2 SVGIG, per germline (reference sequence). The CDR3 runs to 18 residues. This table comes from immunoSEQ multiplex PCR, and its TCRdb copy is limited to in-frame clones, with some not included. Altogether fewer than 600,000 clones are present, over 75% being singletons, with the ten largest covering 1.5% to 2%. The sequenced material came from PBMCs or T cells enriched from blood (not recorded which). This TCR was sampled from a woman in her thirties or forties who had recovered from COVID-19. This sequence joins TRBV30 and TRBJ1-1; D may be TRBD1 (5 bases). The CDR3 spells CAWTSWKGLPPEDTEAFF. The CDR3 DNA reads as TGTGCCTGGACCTCATGGAAGGGGCTACCTCCTGAGGACACTGAAGCTTTCTTT.